Presented here are 14 T cell receptor beta chains from one specimen sequenced in a study of cytomegalovirus exposure and HLA in healthy donors. PCR used 60 Vbeta primers and 13 Jbeta primers. Generated by immunoSEQ multiplex PCR, the TCRdb table keeps only in-frame clones and is missing some. The sample lists about 180,000 clones, about four fifths occurring once. Material: PBMCs. All receptors come from a woman aged 25 to 39 in good health and CMV-seronegative.

The chain couples TRBV9 to TRBJ2-2; 8 bases are shared with TRBD1. Germline trimming cut 1 base from V and 5 bases from J; bases unmatched to any gene: 4. This CDR3 has 15 residues. Germline-derived CDR1 and CDR2 are SGDLS and YYNGEE. CDR3 coding DNA: TGTGCCAGCAGCGTAAGCCAGGGGGCGACCGGGGAGCTGTTTTTT. This gives the protein CASSVSQGATGELFF.

This chain joins TRBV5-1 and TRBJ1-2; 11 positions agree with TRBD1. This CDR3 has 15 amino acids. Germline CDR1 and CDR2: SGHRS and YFSETQ. The trim removed 7 bases at V and 7 bases at J, leaving 12 bases unmatched. The chain's CDR3 is CASGSKDGTGGGYTF. For the CDR3, the DNA is TGCGCCAGCGGCTCAAAAGATGGGACAGGGGGTGGCTACACCTTC.

The chain links TRBV5-1 to TRBJ2-4; the match to TRBD1 covers 8 bases. Germline values: CDR1 SGHRS, CDR2 YFSETQ. The CDR3 runs 15 residues. The V gene end was trimmed by 2 bases and the J gene end by 3 bases; junction bases not matched to a gene: 4. The CDR3 region has the DNA TGCGCCAGCAGCTTCGGACAGGGTGGCAAAAACATTCAGTACTTC. Translated, it gives CASSFGQGGKNIQYF.

The chain has TRBV6-1 and TRBJ2-1; TRBD1 might be the D (5 bases). The CDR3 is 14 amino acids. V was clipped by 7 bases and J by 3 bases, with 13 bases between them. CDR1 MNHNS and CDR2 SASEGT come from the germline V gene. The CDR3 DNA sequence: TGTGCCAGCACCGAAAGGGGTATCTACAATGAGCAGTTCTTC. Protein product: CASTERGIYNEQFF.

The chain combines TRBV6-5 with TRBJ1-1; no firm D call. V was pared by 7 bases and J by 0 bases, with 15 bases between. The V gene's germline CDR1 is MNHEY and CDR2 SVGAGI. The CDR3 consists of 15 residues. CDR3 residues: CASTQWAGLNTEAFF. The CDR3 DNA reads as TGTGCCAGCACCCAGTGGGCGGGTTTGAACACTGAAGCTTTCTTT.

The chain recombines TRBV9 with TRBJ2-3; possible D gene TRBD1, 7 bases. Germline CDR1 reads SGDLS; CDR2 reads YYNGEE. The CDR3 length is 15 residues. V shed 2 bases and J shed 2 bases, with 12 bases lying between them. The CDR3 here is CASSVPGGFTDTQYF. In DNA, the CDR3 is TGTGCCAGCAGCGTTCCAGGGGGGTTCACAGATACGCAGTATTTT.

The chain has TRBV6-5 and TRBJ1-2, with 7 positions matching TRBD1. The CDR3 is 16 residues long. J lost 6 bases, V lost 0 bases, and 10 bases had no gene match. CDR1 and CDR2 from the germline V gene are MNHEY and SVGAGI. This CDR3 is CASSYSLRGTEHGYTF. The CDR3, as DNA: TGTGCCAGCAGTTACTCCCTGAGGGGGACAGAGCATGGCTACACCTTC.

This clone was seen only once. This chain uses TRBV7-2 with TRBJ1-2; possible D gene TRBD1, 6 bases. V was clipped by 6 bases and J by 7 bases, with 21 bases between them. The CDR3 is 15 residues long. Germline values: CDR1 SGHTA, CDR2 FQGNSA. The DNA of the CDR3 is TGTGCCAGCAGGATTTCCGGGGAGGGGGTGGGTGGCTACACCTTC. Protein: CASRISGEGVGGYTF.

The chain carries TRBV30 and TRBJ2-3; D is unresolved. Germline V gives CDR1 GTSNPN, CDR2 SVGIG (reference sequence). Trimming stripped 0 bases from V and 2 bases from J, with 12 bases between. CDR3 length equals 15 residues. CDR3 DNA: TGTGCCTGGAGTGTAGATGAATGGGCCACAGATACGCAGTATTTT. Encoded protein: CAWSVDEWATDTQYF.

This clone was counted a single time. V usage is TRBV6-6 and J usage is TRBJ1-6; D gene ambiguous. Germline lookup yields CDR1 MNHNY and CDR2 SVGAGI (reference sequence). With 6 bases removed from V and 10 bases from J, the gap between germline ends came to 16 bases. The CDR3 loop spans 14 amino acids. The CDR3 protein is CASRREGPGSPLHF. The DNA of the CDR3 is TGTGCCAGCAGACGGGAGGGCCCGGGGTCACCCCTCCACTTT.

The chain links TRBV7-9 to TRBJ1-1; 10 positions match TRBD1. Germline V lookup: CDR1 SEHNR, CDR2 FQNEAQ (reference sequence). Trimming removed 5 bases from V and 7 bases from J; junction bases left unmatched: 4. There are 13 residues in the CDR3. CDR3 in DNA: TGTGCCAGCAGCCCGGGACAGGGGAATGAAGCTTTCTTT. This encodes CASSPGQGNEAFF. The full variable domain, completed using reference TRBV7-9 and TRBJ1-1, is DTGVSQNPRHKITKRGQNVTFRCDPISEHNRLYWYRQTLGQGPEFLTYFQNEAQLEKSRLLSDRFSAERPKGSFSTLEIQRTEQGDSAMYLCASSPGQGNEAFFGQGTRLTVV.

This clone was picked up one time. The junction departs from the called germline gene at one end, perhaps through a read error. This chain links TRBV7-9 with TRBJ1-1; a possible D gene is TRBD1 (5 bases). CDR1 and CDR2 from the germline V gene are SEHNR and FQNEAQ (reference sequence). The CDR3 runs 15 residues. The CDR3 region has the DNA TGTGCCAGCAGTTTAGCGGCCGGGGGACGCACTGAAGCTTTCTTT. This sequence encodes CASSLAAGGRTEAFF.

V and J are TRBV11-3 and TRBJ2-1, with 7 bases lining up with TRBD2. The CDR3 contains 14 residues. Germline CDR1 and CDR2: SGHNT and YENEEA. The V gene end was trimmed by 3 bases and the J gene end by 7 bases; junction bases not matched to a gene: 6. This CDR3 is CASSLRTSANEQFF. CDR3 coding DNA: TGTGCCAGCAGCTTGCGGACTAGTGCAAATGAGCAGTTCTTC.

Concerning this clone itself: One end of the junction does not line up with germline, which may come from a read error. The chain has TRBV7-7 and TRBJ2-5, with 10 bases fitting TRBD2. The germline V gene has CDR1 SSHAT and CDR2 FNYEAQ (reference sequence). The CDR3 covers 15 residues. The CDR3 reads CASSRSGGAPETQYF. As DNA, the CDR3 is TGTGCTAGCAGCCGAAGCGGGGGGGCCCCAGAGACCCAGTACTTC.